The 15 T cell receptor beta chains below come from one sample, sequenced in a study of graft-versus-host responses after intestinal transplantation. Assay used: immunoSEQ multiplex PCR; TCRdb lists only in-frame clones, some missing. The sample lists around 19,000 clones, less than 60% occurring once. The sample consisted of alloreactive CD4+ T cells from a mixed lymphocyte reaction culture, taken before intestinal transplant. The subset was: CFSE-low proliferating T cells sorted from approximately six-day pre-transplant mixed lymphocyte reaction (GvH or HvG direction). Receptors were obtained from a human patient who received an intestinal transplant.

The chain combines TRBV19 with TRBJ2-7, with D possibly being TRBD2 (6 bases). Germline-derived CDR1 and CDR2 are LNHDA and SQIVND (reference sequence). V was trimmed by 5 bases and J by 2 bases, leaving 16 bases between them. CDR3 size: 15 residues. CDR3: CASSAGSFFPYEQYF. CDR3 in DNA: TGTGCCAGTAGTGCGGGGTCGTTTTTCCCCTACGAGCAGTACTTC.

The sample holds a few counts of this clone. The chain is built from TRBV6-6 and TRBJ2-1, with 12 bases matching TRBD2. After removal of 5 bases from V and 6 bases from J, the junction contained 8 bases not matched to a gene. CDR1 is MNHNY, CDR2 SVGAGI, per germline (reference sequence). The CDR3 has 16 amino acids. In DNA form, the CDR3 reads TGTGCCAGCAGTAACCGACTAGCGGGGGCGACCAATGAGCAGTTCTTC. This translates into CASSNRLAGATNEQFF.

About this clone itself: This CDR3 is also generated by other DNA sequences in the sample. The chain has TRBV25-1 and TRBJ2-3, with D maybe TRBD2 (5 bases). Germline CDR1 MGHDK, CDR2 SYGVNS. There are 15 residues in the CDR3. CDR3 residues: CATSPSAVGADTQYF. The DNA for the CDR3 is TGTGCTACCTCCCCGTCAGCGGTTGGGGCAGATACGCAGTATTTT.

A few counts support this clone. The chain couples TRBV29-1 to TRBJ2-7, with 9 bases fitting TRBD1. The J segment lost 6 bases and the V segment lost 7 bases, leaving 10 bases of the junction unmatched. CDR1 SQVTM and CDR2 ANQGSEA come from the germline V gene. The CDR3 has 13 residues. The CDR3 reads CSAGTGPKREQYF. DNA for the CDR3: TGCAGCGCCGGGACAGGGCCAAAACGCGAGCAGTACTTC.

The chain links TRBV6-5 to TRBJ2-3, with 9 bases aligning to TRBD1. CDR3 length: 15 amino acids. V gave up 5 bases and J gave up 6 bases; unmatched junction bases: 9. Germline CDR1 MNHEY, CDR2 SVGAGI. CDR3 protein: CASSANRGLRDTQYF. Written as DNA, the CDR3 is TGTGCCAGCAGTGCCAACAGGGGGCTGAGGGATACGCAGTATTTT.

This clone was detected only a few times. The V and J genes are TRBV6-6 and TRBJ2-2, with D unresolved. This CDR3 has 14 residues. Trimming pared 4 bases from V and 6 bases from J, leaving 12 bases between. CDR1 MNHNY and CDR2 SVGAGI come from the germline V gene (reference sequence). The CDR3 DNA reads as TGTGCCAGCAGTTTTAGCCCTCCGGCCGGGGAGCTGTTTTTT. This codes for CASSFSPPAGELFF.

CDR3 sequence (DNA): TGTGCCAGCAGCTTGGCCGGGTTACTGTACACTGAAGCTTTCTTT. This codes for CASSLAGLLYTEAFF. The chain has TRBV5-4 and TRBJ1-1, with D uncertain. CDR1 SGHNT and CDR2 YYREEE come from the germline V gene (reference sequence). CDR3 size: 15 residues. Trimming took off 0 bases at V and 3 bases at J, with 12 bases between the two ends.

The chain employs TRBV10-3 and TRBJ2-3; TRBD1 aligns across 10 bases. This CDR3 spans 14 amino acids. Losses at the gene ends were 8 bases for V and 2 bases for J; bases not matched to a gene: 4. Germline lookup yields CDR1 ENHRY and CDR2 SYGVKD. The CDR3 nucleotides read TGTGCCATCTCTGGGACAGGGGACACAGATACGCAGTATTTT. Residues: CAISGTGDTDTQYF.

The V and J genes are TRBV27 and TRBJ2-3; D perhaps matches TRBD2 (7 bases). Germline assignment: CDR1 MNHEY and CDR2 SMNVEV (reference sequence). There are 15 residues in the CDR3. The V end lost 6 bases, the J end lost 5 bases, and 18 bases lay between the germline ends. As DNA, the CDR3 is TGTGCCAGCAGCTTTCGGAGGGGGAGGGGAGATACGCAGTATTTT. This codes for CASSFRRGRGDTQYF.

The chain carries TRBV6-6 and TRBJ2-3, with 7 positions matching TRBD2. Germline-derived CDR1 and CDR2 are MNHNY and SVGAGI (reference sequence). The CDR3 has 15 residues. The junction had 7 bases not matched to a gene; V was cut back by 7 bases and J by 0 bases. The CDR3 is CASTLWGGSTDTQYF. The CDR3 nucleotides are TGTGCCAGCACCCTTTGGGGGGGAAGCACAGATACGCAGTATTTT.

In its sample, this clone was seen a few times. The rearrangement uses TRBV2 and TRBJ2-2; no definite D call. The germline V and J ends were trimmed by 2 bases and 3 bases, with 10 bases remaining between them. Germline CDR1 reads SNHLY; CDR2 reads FYNNEI. The length of the CDR3 is 15 residues. The DNA for the CDR3 is TGTGCCAGCAGTGAACCCAGCGCCCACACCGGGGAGCTGTTTTTT. This gives the protein CASSEPSAHTGELFF.

This clone has just a few counts. This rearrangement joins TRBV2 to TRBJ1-2, with 9 bases matching TRBD1. There are 13 residues in the CDR3. CDR1 SNHLY and CDR2 FYNNEI come from the germline V gene. V was clipped by 6 bases and J by 10 bases; unmatched bases: 9. CDR3 nucleotide sequence: TGTGCCAGCAGGGGGACAGGGCCTTTCAACTACACCTTC. Amino acid sequence: CASRGTGPFNYTF. Full variable domain (remainder filled in from reference TRBV2 and TRBJ1-2): EPEVTQTPSHQVTQMGQEVILRCVPISNHLYFYWYRQILGQKVEFLVSFYNNEISEKSEIFDDQFSVERPDGSNFTLKIRSTKLEDSAMYFCASRGTGPFNYTFGSGTRLTVV.

The chain uses TRBV14 and TRBJ1-2; maybe TRBD1 (5 bases). The CDR3 contains 14 residues. Between the trimmed V and J ends, which lost 0 bases and 5 bases, there was a span of 10 bases. Germline V gene data show CDR1 as SGHDN and CDR2 as FVKESK. The CDR3, as DNA: TGTGCCAGCAGCCAAGATCTTGGGGGGTATGGCTACACCTTC. Amino acid sequence: CASSQDLGGYGYTF.

This clone appeared a few times. The rearrangement links TRBV6-5 to TRBJ1-2; D is undetermined. Trimming cost V 6 bases and J 3 bases, with 11 bases left between them. The CDR3 loop spans 13 amino acids. Germline CDR1 is MNHEY and CDR2 is SVGAGI. CDR3 DNA sequence: TGTGCCAGCAGCAACGAGGGATACTATGGCTACACCTTC. It translates to CASSNEGYYGYTF.

This chain uses TRBV18 with TRBJ1-4, with D tentatively TRBD1 (5 bases). CDR1 is KGHSH, CDR2 LQKENI, per germline. With 3 bases removed from V and 8 bases from J, the gap between germline ends came to 16 bases. The CDR3 sequence is 15 residues long. For the CDR3, the DNA is TGTGCCAGCTCACCCCAGGGAGGTCTGCACGAAAAACTGTTTTTT. Protein: CASSPQGGLHEKLFF. The full variable domain, its missing parts supplied by reference TRBV18 and TRBJ1-4, is NAGVMQNPRHLVRRRGQEARLRCSPMKGHSHVYWYRQLPEEGLKFMVYLQKENIIDESGMPKERFSAEFPKEGPSILRIQQVVRGDSAAYFCASSPQGGLHEKLFFGSGTQLSVL.